Listed below are T cell receptor beta chains from one sample, sequenced in a study of identical twins. TCRdb re-analysed the 5' RACE reads in MiXCR, keeping a single row per CDR3 protein. The data hold roughly 770,000 distinct CDR3 sequences, with around a sixth observed a single time. This sample also appeared in a second study, on T cells expressing NK-cell markers.

Input material: PBMCs. All receptors derive from a woman aged 18-29 years in good health. The CDR3 runs from the conserved cysteine through the conserved F or W. Fields, in order: V gene, clone size, J gene, CDR3 length, D gene, CDR3 DNA, CDR3 protein. D genes are given only for firm matches. Size is omitted from some rows. Given values are once, few, many or a class for expanded clones.

v_gene: TRBV25-1; abundance: .; j_gene: TRBJ1-1; len: 13; d_gene: TRBD1; CDR3nt: TGTGCCAGCAGTTCTTACAGGGGGCTTGAAGCTTTCTTT; CDR3aa: CASSSYRGLEAFF
v_gene: TRBV14; abundance: .; j_gene: TRBJ1-4; len: 16; d_gene: TRBD1; CDR3nt: TGTGCCAGCAGCCAATTTCGGACAGGTGAAAGCGGAAAACTGTTTTTT; CDR3aa: CASSQFRTGESGKLFF
v_gene: TRBV5-1; abundance: .; j_gene: TRBJ2-1; len: 17; d_gene: TRBD2; CDR3nt: TGCGCCAGCATGGGACTAGCGGGGGCTGCCGCCTACAATGAGCAGTTCTTC; CDR3aa: CASMGLAGAAAYNEQFF
v_gene: TRBV4-2; abundance: few; j_gene: TRBJ1-5; len: 17; d_gene: .; CDR3nt: TGTGCCAGCAGCCAACACCAAGGGGGACGGGGCAATCAGCCCCAGCATTTT; CDR3aa: CASSQHQGGRGNQPQHF
v_gene: TRBV6-2/TRBV6-3; abundance: few; j_gene: TRBJ2-7; len: 13; d_gene: .; CDR3nt: TGTGCCAGCACTCCGGACAGACTATACGAGCAGTACTTC; CDR3aa: CASTPDRLYEQYF
v_gene: TRBV7-2; abundance: .; j_gene: TRBJ2-3; len: 14; d_gene: .; CDR3nt: TGTGCCTGCAGCGCAGGCTGGAGCACAGATACGCAGTATTTT; CDR3aa: CACSAGWSTDTQYF
v_gene: TRBV6-1; abundance: .; j_gene: TRBJ2-7; len: 13; d_gene: .; CDR3nt: TGTGCCAGCAGTGTTAGGGGTACCTACGAGCAGTACTTC; CDR3aa: CASSVRGTYEQYF
v_gene: TRBV12-3/TRBV12-4; abundance: .; j_gene: TRBJ1-2; len: 13; d_gene: TRBD1; CDR3nt: TGTGCCAGCAACCCGGGACAGGGCTGGGGCTACACCTTC; CDR3aa: CASNPGQGWGYTF
v_gene: TRBV27; abundance: many; j_gene: TRBJ2-1; len: 15; d_gene: .; CDR3nt: TGTGCCAGCAGTTTAGTTGGTGAGTCCTACAATGAGCAGTTCTTC; CDR3aa: CASSLVGESYNEQFF
v_gene: TRBV9; abundance: .; j_gene: TRBJ2-7; len: 14; d_gene: .; CDR3nt: TGTGCCAGCAGCGTAGATAGTAGCCCCCTTGAGCAGTACTTC; CDR3aa: CASSVDSSPLEQYF
v_gene: TRBV5-1; abundance: few; j_gene: TRBJ2-7; len: 15; d_gene: TRBD1; CDR3nt: TGCGCCAGCAGCTTGGCCGCAGGGGGAATACGCGAGCAGTACTTC; CDR3aa: CASSLAAGGIREQYF
v_gene: TRBV5-1; abundance: few; j_gene: TRBJ2-3; len: 14; d_gene: .; CDR3nt: TGCGCCAGCAGCTTGGAACAGCTCACAGATACGCAGTATTTT; CDR3aa: CASSLEQLTDTQYF
v_gene: TRBV9; abundance: few; j_gene: TRBJ2-1; len: 15; d_gene: TRBD2; CDR3nt: TGTGCCAGCAGCCACACTAGCGTGGCATACAATGAGCAGTTCTTC; CDR3aa: CASSHTSVAYNEQFF
v_gene: TRBV5-1; abundance: .; j_gene: TRBJ2-1; len: 16; d_gene: TRBD2; CDR3nt: TGCGCCAGCAGCTTGGCCGGGACTAGCGGCAACAATGAGCAGTTCTTC; CDR3aa: CASSLAGTSGNNEQFF
v_gene: TRBV12-3/TRBV12-4; abundance: few; j_gene: TRBJ1-6; len: 14; d_gene: TRBD1; CDR3nt: TGTGCCAGCAGTTTTGAAGGGGGCGGCTCACCCCTCCACTTT; CDR3aa: CASSFEGGGSPLHF
v_gene: TRBV20-1; abundance: few; j_gene: TRBJ2-1; len: 14; d_gene: .; CDR3nt: TGCAGTGCCTCATGGGGGGCCTCCTACAATGAGCAGTTCTTC; CDR3aa: CSASWGASYNEQFF
v_gene: TRBV18; abundance: .; j_gene: TRBJ2-3; len: 13; d_gene: .; CDR3nt: TGTGCCAGCTCACCATTTGGGACAGATACGCAGTATTTT; CDR3aa: CASSPFGTDTQYF
v_gene: TRBV20-1; abundance: many; j_gene: TRBJ2-3; len: 15; d_gene: TRBD2; CDR3nt: TGCAGTGCTAGGAGAGCGGGGGGAAACACAGATACGCAGTATTTT; CDR3aa: CSARRAGGNTDTQYF
v_gene: TRBV5-1; abundance: few; j_gene: TRBJ1-3; len: 16; d_gene: .; CDR3nt: TGCGCCAGCAGTTTGGTGGGACGGAACTCTGGAAACACCATATATTTT; CDR3aa: CASSLVGRNSGNTIYF
v_gene: TRBV29-1; abundance: .; j_gene: TRBJ2-2; len: 12; d_gene: .; CDR3nt: TGCAGCGCCCACGCGGACACCGGGGAGCTGTTTTTT; CDR3aa: CSAHADTGELFF
v_gene: TRBV7-9; abundance: .; j_gene: TRBJ2-7; len: 17; d_gene: TRBD2; CDR3nt: TGTGCCAGCAGCTCCTGGACTAGGGTGGAAGGAAGCTACGAGCAGTACTTC; CDR3aa: CASSSWTRVEGSYEQYF
v_gene: TRBV7-7; abundance: .; j_gene: TRBJ2-5; len: 15; d_gene: TRBD2; CDR3nt: TGTGCCAGCAGCTTAGGTGCTAGCGGGACGGAGACCCAGTACTTC; CDR3aa: CASSLGASGTETQYF
v_gene: TRBV25-1; abundance: .; j_gene: TRBJ2-3; len: 16; d_gene: .; CDR3nt: TGTGCCAGCAGTGAATATGGGGGTGGGAGCACAGATACGCAGTATTTT; CDR3aa: CASSEYGGGSTDTQYF
v_gene: TRBV11-3; abundance: few; j_gene: TRBJ2-1; len: 17; d_gene: .; CDR3nt: TGTGCCAGCAGCTCCGATCGCGGAGGGGCCATACACAATGAGCAGTTCTTC; CDR3aa: CASSSDRGGAIHNEQFF
v_gene: TRBV5-1; abundance: few; j_gene: TRBJ1-2; len: 16; d_gene: TRBD1; CDR3nt: TGCGCCAGCAGCTTGGGACAGGGGGCGCCGGACTATGGCTACACCTTC; CDR3aa: CASSLGQGAPDYGYTF
v_gene: TRBV29-1; abundance: many; j_gene: TRBJ1-1; len: 12; d_gene: .; CDR3nt: TGCAGCGTTGATGGTAGCGGCACTGAAGCTTTCTTT; CDR3aa: CSVDGSGTEAFF
v_gene: TRBV29-1; abundance: .; j_gene: TRBJ1-2; len: 13; d_gene: .; CDR3nt: TGCAGCGTCCTTTTAACAGGGAACTATGGCTACACCTTC; CDR3aa: CSVLLTGNYGYTF
v_gene: TRBV4-3; abundance: few; j_gene: TRBJ2-6; len: 20; d_gene: .; CDR3nt: TGCGCCAGCAGCCAGGATGAGGGATACCTAACATCCTCTGGGGCCAACGTCCTGACTTTC; CDR3aa: CASSQDEGYLTSSGANVLTF
v_gene: TRBV7-9; abundance: .; j_gene: TRBJ2-7; len: 15; d_gene: .; CDR3nt: TGTGCCAGCAGCTTAGGGGGGACTGCCCCCTACGAGCAGTACTTC; CDR3aa: CASSLGGTAPYEQYF
v_gene: TRBV3-1; abundance: few; j_gene: TRBJ2-3; len: 13; d_gene: .; CDR3nt: TGTGCCTGTGGGGGGCGAGGCACAGATACGCAGTATTTT; CDR3aa: CACGGRGTDTQYF
v_gene: TRBV3-1; abundance: few; j_gene: TRBJ2-7; len: 16; d_gene: .; CDR3nt: TGTGCCAGCAGCCGAAACCCCGGGCCTTACTCCTACGAGCAGTACTTC; CDR3aa: CASSRNPGPYSYEQYF
v_gene: TRBV20-1; abundance: .; j_gene: TRBJ2-1; len: 17; d_gene: TRBD2; CDR3nt: TGCAGTGCTAGAGATGGCCAACTAGCGGGAGCATCGGGTGAGCAGTTCTTC; CDR3aa: CSARDGQLAGASGEQFF
v_gene: TRBV3-1; abundance: few; j_gene: TRBJ1-1; len: 13; d_gene: .; CDR3nt: TGTGCCAGCAGCCAAGGAAAGGGGAATGAAGCTTTCTTT; CDR3aa: CASSQGKGNEAFF
v_gene: TRBV6-5; abundance: few; j_gene: TRBJ2-3; len: 16; d_gene: TRBD1; CDR3nt: TGTGCCAGCAGTTACCTTGGACAGGGAAACACAGATACGCAGTATTTT; CDR3aa: CASSYLGQGNTDTQYF
v_gene: TRBV20-1; abundance: .; j_gene: TRBJ2-3; len: 12; d_gene: .; CDR3nt: TGCAGTGCTAGAGATCATCCAGATACGCAGTATTTT; CDR3aa: CSARDHPDTQYF
v_gene: TRBV9; abundance: few; j_gene: TRBJ1-5; len: 15; d_gene: .; CDR3nt: TGTGCCAGCAGCGTAGGGGACGGTAGCAATCAGCCCCAGCATTTT; CDR3aa: CASSVGDGSNQPQHF
v_gene: TRBV20-1; abundance: many; j_gene: TRBJ2-1; len: 13; d_gene: .; CDR3nt: TGCAGTGTCAAGGGCAACTCCTACAATGAGCAGTTCTTC; CDR3aa: CSVKGNSYNEQFF
v_gene: TRBV14; abundance: .; j_gene: TRBJ2-5; len: 15; d_gene: TRBD2; CDR3nt: TGTGCCAGCAGCCAACGACTAGCGGGAGAAGAGACCCAGTACTTC; CDR3aa: CASSQRLAGEETQYF
v_gene: TRBV7-9; abundance: .; j_gene: TRBJ2-3; len: 14; d_gene: TRBD2; CDR3nt: TGTGCCAGCAGCTTAGTAAGCGGGGCCGGTACGCAGTATTTT; CDR3aa: CASSLVSGAGTQYF
v_gene: TRBV2; abundance: .; j_gene: TRBJ2-7; len: 13; d_gene: .; CDR3nt: TGTGCCAGCAATTACAGGGTGTTCGGCGAGCAGTACTTC; CDR3aa: CASNYRVFGEQYF
v_gene: TRBV6-1; abundance: few; j_gene: TRBJ2-7; len: 16; d_gene: .; CDR3nt: TGTGCCAGCAGTGAAGCGCTGGGCCGGTACGCCTACGAGCAGTACTTC; CDR3aa: CASSEALGRYAYEQYF
v_gene: TRBV6-2/TRBV6-3; abundance: few; j_gene: TRBJ2-7; len: 15; d_gene: .; CDR3nt: TGTGCCAGCAGTCCACACAGGTTGAGCTCCTACGAGCAGTACTTC; CDR3aa: CASSPHRLSSYEQYF